Presented here are 8 T cell receptor beta chains from one specimen sequenced in a study of tumor-infiltrating lymphocytes in primary liver carcinoma. With around 490 ng total RNA as template and a constant-region primer, TCR beta cDNA was made. Investigators got TCR beta libraries out of three nested multiplex PCR rounds, done with slightly modified ARM-PCR. The first two PCR rounds used TRBV1-TRBV30 forward primers with a C-beta reverse primer, about 10 cycles each. TCRdb ran MiXCR on the multiplex PCR reads and lists one entry per CDR3 protein. The data hold about 50,000 distinct CDR3 sequences, with around 77% observed a single time. The roughly 19-33 mg bulk tissue piece was not sorted before simultaneous RNA and DNA extraction. Sample: liver tumor tissue from sampling region 5. Described subset: tumor region T5, tumor centre. The receptors were gathered from a man aged 35-49 years with primary liver carcinoma and hepatitis B virus infection.

As to this clonotype: The junction differs from germline at one of its ends, possibly a read error. The chain has TRBV28 and TRBJ2-1; 10 nucleotides align to TRBD2. The germline gives CDR1 MDHEN, CDR2 SYDVKM. The CDR3 extends over 16 amino acids. The chain's CDR3 is CVSIPPERGGYNEQSF. DNA of the CDR3: TGTGTCAGCATCCCCCCGGAGCGGGGGGGCTACAACGAGCAGTCCTTC.

This clonotype is deemed medium-sized (0.01 to 0.1%). The chain joins TRBV5-1 to TRBJ2-5; TRBD2 aligns across 13 bases. Trimming removed 3 bases from V and 2 bases from J; junction bases left unmatched: 7. Germline V gene data show CDR1 as SGHRS and CDR2 as YFSETQ. The CDR3 is 17 residues long. CDR3 protein: CASSSYGLAGEQETQYF. The CDR3 region has the DNA TGCGCCAGCAGCTCCTACGGACTAGCGGGAGAGCAAGAGACCCAGTACTTC.

For this clonotype: A read error may be the cause here, since a much bigger clone is one base away. The genes are TRBV19 and TRBJ2-5; D gene ambiguous. This CDR3 has 13 residues. Germline-derived CDR1 and CDR2 are LNHDA and SQIVND (reference sequence). Trimming removed 4 bases from V and 2 bases from J, with 8 bases in between. CDR3 in amino acids: CASSTKRQETQYF. In DNA, the CDR3 is TGTGCCAGTAGTACCAAACGGCAAGAGACCCAGTACTTC.

Remarks on this clonotype: The conserved phenylalanine or tryptophan is not found at the CDR3 terminus, so this likely reflects a read error. The rearrangement links TRBV6-6 to TRBJ1-1, with TRBD1 identical over 8 bases. The CDR3 covers 13 residues. In germline, CDR1 is MNHNY, CDR2 SVGAGI (reference sequence). The ends lost 6 bases at V and 9 bases at J; junction bases unmatched: 9. The CDR3 here is CASSTGGTTKAFS. The CDR3 coding sequence is TGTGCCAGCAGCACAGGGGGGACTACTAAAGCTTTCTCC.

As concerns this clonotype: A read error is possible here, since a much larger clone lies one base away. J is TRBJ1-1 and V is TRBV24-1, with no clear D. Trimming took off 4 bases at V and 1 base at J, with 9 bases between the two ends. The V gene's germline CDR1 is KGHDR and CDR2 SFDVKD. The CDR3 consists of 14 residues. The CDR3 protein is CATSDATWNTEAFF. The CDR3 bases are TGTGCCACCAGTGACGCGACATGGAACACTGAAGCTTTCTTT.

Turning to this clonotype: The germline gene is not matched at one end of the junction; a read error may be the cause. The rearrangement joins TRBV11-2 to TRBJ2-1; 10 bases line up with TRBD2. CDR1 SGHAT and CDR2 FQNNGV come from the germline V gene. The CDR3 extends over 16 amino acids. The CDR3 sequence is CAGSRTSGSSYNEQLF. CDR3 DNA sequence: TGTGCCGGCAGCCGGACTAGCGGCAGCTCCTACAATGAGCAGCTCTTC.

Notes on this clonotype: The junction and the germline gene differ at one end; a read error may be behind it. As DNA, the CDR3 is TGCGCTAGCAGCTCTAGCGGGGGGTACAATGAGCAGCTCTTC. This sequence encodes CASSSSGGYNEQLF. J is TRBJ2-1 and V is TRBV5-1, with 11 bases lining up with TRBD2. The CDR3 extends over 14 amino acids. Germline V gene sequence: CDR1 SGHRS, CDR2 YFSETQ.

This clonotype was detected once. CDR3 in DNA: TGTGCCAGCGGCCCCGAGGTGATGGGGGGGAATGGGGCCACTTATGAAAAACTGTTTTTT. Translating it yields CASGPEVMGGNGATYEKLFF. The rearrangement joins TRBV2 to TRBJ1-4; a possible D gene is TRBD1 (5 bases). Germline CDR1 SNHLY, CDR2 FYNNEI. Trimming left V 8 bases short and J 6 bases short, with 34 bases between. This CDR3 is 20 amino acids long.